Following are 13 T cell receptor beta chains from one sample sequenced in a study of OX40 agonist ivuxolimab in advanced cancers. The assay was immunoSEQ multiplex PCR, and TCRdb's table has in-frame clones only and misses some. The table includes under 25,000 clones, 70% to 90% detected once. The sample in question was CD4+ or CD8+ T cells sorted from blood, obtained in a trial of the OX40 agonist ivuxolimab. These receptors were taken from an adult with an advanced solid tumor such as melanoma, head and neck, liver or kidney cancer.

V is TRBV29-1 and J is TRBJ2-2; D might be TRBD2 (5 bases). The germline CDR1 and CDR2 sequences are SQVTM and ANQGSEA. This CDR3 is built from 13 residues. The V end was cut by 5 bases, the J end by 2 bases, with 9 bases between. CDR3 loop: CSVIGGNTGELFF. In DNA form, the CDR3 reads TGCAGCGTTATTGGAGGTAACACCGGGGAGCTGTTTTTT.

V usage is TRBV4-1 and J usage is TRBJ1-4; no firm D call. This CDR3 contains 18 residues. V was clipped by 6 bases and J by 0 bases, with 20 bases between them. Germline V gene lookup returns CDR1 MGHRA and CDR2 YSYEKL. CDR3 coding DNA: TGCGCCAGCAGACTCACAGTTCCCCGGTTCGCAACTAATGAAAAACTGTTTTTT. This translates into CASRLTVPRFATNEKLFF.

The chain couples TRBV29-1 to TRBJ1-2, with D unresolved. V shed 3 bases and J shed 7 bases, with 9 bases lying between them. The CDR3 totals 11 residues. Germline CDR1 and CDR2: SQVTM and ANQGSEA. This CDR3 reads CSVEVFRGYTF. CDR3 bases: TGCAGCGTTGAGGTATTTCGTGGCTACACCTTC.

This clone has just a few counts. The chain uses TRBV7-9 and TRBJ2-7, with 7 bases identical to TRBD1. Trimming cost V 6 bases and J 2 bases; bases outside gene matches: 10. CDR1 SEHNR and CDR2 FQNEAQ come from the germline V gene (reference sequence). CDR3 length: 15 residues. The CDR3 spells CASSSNRGTTYEQYF. The DNA of the CDR3 is TGTGCCAGCAGTTCTAACAGGGGCACCACCTACGAGCAGTACTTC.

J is TRBJ2-5 and V is TRBV12-5; D gene unclear. V was pared by 5 bases and J by 3 bases, with 10 bases between. Germline values: CDR1 LGHNT, CDR2 FRNRAP. The length of the CDR3 is 13 residues. The CDR3 DNA sequence: TGTGCTAGTGGTCTAGATTTCGAAGAGACCCAGTACTTC. Its protein product is CASGLDFEETQYF.

By share, this clone ranks as medium-sized. The genes are TRBV4-1 and TRBJ2-3; D unresolved. The CDR3 contains 14 residues. CDR1 is MGHRA, CDR2 YSYEKL, per germline. Trimming stripped 0 bases from V and 3 bases from J, with 7 bases between. The CDR3 sequence: CASSQELRTDTQYF. In DNA form, the CDR3 reads TGCGCCAGCAGCCAAGAACTCAGAACAGATACGCAGTATTTT.

This clone was observed a few times. V is TRBV7-8 and J is TRBJ2-3; D is unclear. Germline V gene lookup returns CDR1 SGHVS and CDR2 FQNEAQ. This CDR3 region has 13 residues. V shed 5 bases and J shed 3 bases, with 9 bases lying between them. The CDR3 DNA reads as TGTGCCAGCAGCCCATTTGTAACAGATACGCAGTATTTT. Protein: CASSPFVTDTQYF.

This chain connects TRBV9 to TRBJ1-1; D is unclear. The V and J ends lost 4 bases and 4 bases respectively, with 14 bases between them. This CDR3 region has 14 residues. CDR1 and CDR2 from the germline V gene are SGDLS and YYNGEE. In nucleotides, the CDR3 is TGTGCCAGCAGCCCCAGGCTGGGAGCCACTGAAGCTTTCTTT. This gives the protein CASSPRLGATEAFF.

The chain joins TRBV19 to TRBJ1-2, with 8 bases identical to TRBD1. The CDR3 covers 14 residues. CDR1 is LNHDA and CDR2 is SQIVND in the germline V gene (reference sequence). With V trimmed by 5 bases and J by 2 bases, 4 bases remained unmatched. CDR3 nucleotide sequence: TGTGCCAGTAGTCTGGGACAGGTCAACTATGGCTACACCTTC. Encoded protein: CASSLGQVNYGYTF.

J is TRBJ1-5 and V is TRBV10-3; 7 bases agree with TRBD1. In germline, CDR1 is ENHRY, CDR2 SYGVKD. The CDR3 consists of 13 residues. The trim removed 10 bases at V and 4 bases at J, leaving 7 bases unmatched. CDR3 nucleotides: TGTGCCACGAGACAGGGCGGGAATCAGCCCCAGCATTTT. Amino acids: CATRQGGNQPQHF.

The gene calls are TRBV19 and TRBJ2-7; D is possibly TRBD1 or TRBD2 (5 bases each). Trimming pared 4 bases from V and 2 bases from J, leaving 12 bases between. The CDR3 length is 14 residues. Germline lookup yields CDR1 LNHDA and CDR2 SQIVND (reference sequence). CDR3 bases: TGTGCCAGTAGTACGGGACGGACCCCCTACGAGCAGTACTTC. Translating gives CASSTGRTPYEQYF.

About this clone: A read error may account for a junction end that differs from germline. The V gene is TRBV7-7, the J gene TRBJ2-1, with D hard to call. The CDR3 consists of 14 residues. CDR1 is SSHAT and CDR2 is FNYEAQ in the germline V gene (reference sequence). The CDR3 coding sequence is TGTGCTAGCAGCTTATCGGAACACACCGGGGAGCAGTTCTTC. It yields the protein CASSLSEHTGEQFF.

In this sample, this clone turned up a few times. The J gene is TRBJ1-2, the V gene TRBV20-1; 9 nucleotides align to TRBD1. J was trimmed by 7 bases and V by 4 bases; bases with no gene match: 1. This CDR3 is 11 amino acids long. Germline V lookup: CDR1 DFQATT, CDR2 SNEGSKA (reference sequence). The chain's CDR3 is CSATGQGGYTF. In DNA form, the CDR3 reads TGCAGTGCTACGGGACAGGGTGGCTACACCTTC.